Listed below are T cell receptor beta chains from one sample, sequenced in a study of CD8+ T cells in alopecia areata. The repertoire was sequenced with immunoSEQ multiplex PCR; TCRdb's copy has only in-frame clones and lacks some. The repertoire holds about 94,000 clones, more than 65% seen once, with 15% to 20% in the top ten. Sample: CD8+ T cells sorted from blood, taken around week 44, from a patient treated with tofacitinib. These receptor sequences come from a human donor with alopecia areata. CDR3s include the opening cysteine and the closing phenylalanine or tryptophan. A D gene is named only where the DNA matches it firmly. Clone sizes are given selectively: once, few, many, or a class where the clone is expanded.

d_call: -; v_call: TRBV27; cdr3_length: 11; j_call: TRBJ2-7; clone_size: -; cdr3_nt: TGTGCCAGCAAGACTAGGCACGAGCAGTACTTC; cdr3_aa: CASKTRHEQYF
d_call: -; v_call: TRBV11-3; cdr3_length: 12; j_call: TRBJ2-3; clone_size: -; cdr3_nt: TGTGCCAGCAGCTTAGACCCAGATACGCAGTATTTT; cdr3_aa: CASSLDPDTQYF
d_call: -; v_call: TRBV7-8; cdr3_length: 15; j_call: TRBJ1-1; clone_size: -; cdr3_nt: TGTGCCAGCAGCTTATCAACAGGGCCGGGGTCTGAAGCTTTCTTT; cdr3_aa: CASSLSTGPGSEAFF
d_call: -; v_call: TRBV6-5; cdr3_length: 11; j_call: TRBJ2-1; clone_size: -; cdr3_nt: TGTGCCAGCGGGTCGTTATGGGAGCAGTTCTTC; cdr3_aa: CASGSLWEQFF
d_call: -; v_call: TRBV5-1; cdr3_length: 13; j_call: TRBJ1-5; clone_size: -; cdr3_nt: TGCGCCAGCAGCTTGGGTTTGGGTCAGCCCCAGCATTTT; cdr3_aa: CASSLGLGQPQHF
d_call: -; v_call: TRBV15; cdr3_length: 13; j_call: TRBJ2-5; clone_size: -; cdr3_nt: TGTGCCACCAGCGGAGGGCTACAAGAGACCCAGTACTTC; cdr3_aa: CATSGGLQETQYF
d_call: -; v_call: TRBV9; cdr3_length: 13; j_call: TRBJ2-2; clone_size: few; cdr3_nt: TGTGCCAGCAGCGTCGGGAGTCCCGGGGAGCTGTTTTTT; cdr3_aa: CASSVGSPGELFF
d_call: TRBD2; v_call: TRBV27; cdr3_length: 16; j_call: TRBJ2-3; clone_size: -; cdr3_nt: TGTGCCAGCAGTTCCCTCACGGGGGGGGCAGTAGATACGCAGTATTTT; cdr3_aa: CASSSLTGGAVDTQYF
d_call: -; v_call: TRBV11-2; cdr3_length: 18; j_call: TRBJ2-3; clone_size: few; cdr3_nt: TGTGCCAGCAGCTTAGAACCCTCCGCGGGGGCCTTCACAGATACGCAGTATTTT; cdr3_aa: CASSLEPSAGAFTDTQYF
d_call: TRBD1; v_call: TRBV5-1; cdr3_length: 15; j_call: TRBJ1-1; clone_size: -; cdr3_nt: TGCGCCAGCAGCTTGGGAGACAGGGAGGTCGTTCCAGCTTTCTTT; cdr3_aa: CASSLGDREVVPAFF
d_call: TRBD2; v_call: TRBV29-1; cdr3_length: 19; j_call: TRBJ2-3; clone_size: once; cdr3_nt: TGCAGCGTTGAAGGGGTTAGCGGGACCCCGGGATACCGGGGAGATACGCAGTATTTT; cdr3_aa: CSVEGVSGTPGYRGDTQYF
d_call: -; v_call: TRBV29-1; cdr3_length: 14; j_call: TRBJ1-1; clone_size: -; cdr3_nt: TGCAGCGTTTTGACAGACGAAATGAACACTGAAGCTTTCTTT; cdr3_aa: CSVLTDEMNTEAFF
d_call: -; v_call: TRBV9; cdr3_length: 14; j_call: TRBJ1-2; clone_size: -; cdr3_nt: TGTGCCAGCAGCGCTCAAGGGGCTGGCTATGGCTACACCTTC; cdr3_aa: CASSAQGAGYGYTF
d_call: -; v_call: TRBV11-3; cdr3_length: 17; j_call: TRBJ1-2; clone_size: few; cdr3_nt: TGTGCCAGCAGCTTAGAGACAATCCTATTCTATGGGAATGGCTACACCTTC; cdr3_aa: CASSLETILFYGNGYTF
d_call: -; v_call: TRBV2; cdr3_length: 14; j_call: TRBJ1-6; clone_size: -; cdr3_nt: TGTGCCAGCAGTGAACTAGAGTCTTGGGGCTCCCTCCACTTT; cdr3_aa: CASSELESWGSLHF
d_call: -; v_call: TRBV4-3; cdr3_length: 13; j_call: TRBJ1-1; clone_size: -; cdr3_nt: TGCGCCAGCAGCCTCGGACCGAACACTGAAGCTTTCTTT; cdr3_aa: CASSLGPNTEAFF
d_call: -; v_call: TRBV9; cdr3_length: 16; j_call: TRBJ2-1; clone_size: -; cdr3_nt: TGTGCCAGCAGCGTAGGCGTCGGGGGACACTACAATGAGCAGTTCTTC; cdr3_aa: CASSVGVGGHYNEQFF
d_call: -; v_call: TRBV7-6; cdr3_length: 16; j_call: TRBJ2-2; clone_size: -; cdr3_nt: TGTGCCAGCAGCTTAGTTGGCGAGAAAAACACCGGGGAGCTGTTTTTT; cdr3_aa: CASSLVGEKNTGELFF
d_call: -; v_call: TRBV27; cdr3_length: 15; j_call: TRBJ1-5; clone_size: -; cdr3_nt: TGTGCCAGCAGTCCCAGGGCCGGGGGGATTCAGCCCCAGCATTTT; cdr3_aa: CASSPRAGGIQPQHF
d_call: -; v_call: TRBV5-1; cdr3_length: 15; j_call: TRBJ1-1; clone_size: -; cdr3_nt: TGCGCCAGCAGCTGGCGGACAGCTACTAACACTGAAGCTTTCTTT; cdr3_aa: CASSWRTATNTEAFF
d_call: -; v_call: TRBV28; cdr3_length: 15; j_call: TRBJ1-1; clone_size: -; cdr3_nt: TGTGCCAGCAGTTTACGTTACGGGAGTGGCACTGAAGCTTTCTTT; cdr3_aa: CASSLRYGSGTEAFF
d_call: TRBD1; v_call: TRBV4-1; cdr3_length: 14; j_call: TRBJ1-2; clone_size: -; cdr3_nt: TGCGCCAGCAGCCCGGGACAGGGGAACTATGGCTACACCTTC; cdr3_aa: CASSPGQGNYGYTF
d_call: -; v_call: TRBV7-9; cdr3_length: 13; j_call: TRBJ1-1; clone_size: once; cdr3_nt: TGTGCCAGCAGCCCAATCCAGGAGACTGAAGCTTTCTTT; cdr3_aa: CASSPIQETEAFF
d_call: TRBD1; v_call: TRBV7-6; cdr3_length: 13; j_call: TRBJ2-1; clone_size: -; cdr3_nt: TGTGCCAGCAGTTACAGGGGAACCAATGAGCAGTTCTTC; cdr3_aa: CASSYRGTNEQFF
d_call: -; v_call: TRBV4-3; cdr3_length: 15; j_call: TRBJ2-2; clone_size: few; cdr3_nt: TGCGCCAGCAGCCAAGAGAGGGTTGGGGCCGGGGAGCTGTTTTTT; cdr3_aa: CASSQERVGAGELFF
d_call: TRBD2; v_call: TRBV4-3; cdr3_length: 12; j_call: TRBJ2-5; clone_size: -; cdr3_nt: TGCGCCAGCAGCCAGTCCGGGGGGGCCCAGTACTTC; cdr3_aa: CASSQSGGAQYF
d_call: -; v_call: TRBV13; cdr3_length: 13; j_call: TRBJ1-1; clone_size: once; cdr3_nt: TGTGCCAGCAGCTTAGGGGGGATTTCTGAAGCTTTCTTT; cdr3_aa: CASSLGGISEAFF
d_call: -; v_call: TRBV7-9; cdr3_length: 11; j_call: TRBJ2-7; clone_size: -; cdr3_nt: TGTGCCAGCGGACATGGCTACGAGCAGTACTTC; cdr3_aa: CASGHGYEQYF
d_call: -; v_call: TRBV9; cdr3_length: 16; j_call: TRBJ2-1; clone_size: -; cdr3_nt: TGTGCCAGCAGCGACTCCCCCCGGGACAAAGACAATGAGCAGTTCTTC; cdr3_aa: CASSDSPRDKDNEQFF
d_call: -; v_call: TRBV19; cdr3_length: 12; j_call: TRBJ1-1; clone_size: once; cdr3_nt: TGTGCCAGCAGAGTCGGGGGCACTGAAGCTTTCTTT; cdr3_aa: CASRVGGTEAFF